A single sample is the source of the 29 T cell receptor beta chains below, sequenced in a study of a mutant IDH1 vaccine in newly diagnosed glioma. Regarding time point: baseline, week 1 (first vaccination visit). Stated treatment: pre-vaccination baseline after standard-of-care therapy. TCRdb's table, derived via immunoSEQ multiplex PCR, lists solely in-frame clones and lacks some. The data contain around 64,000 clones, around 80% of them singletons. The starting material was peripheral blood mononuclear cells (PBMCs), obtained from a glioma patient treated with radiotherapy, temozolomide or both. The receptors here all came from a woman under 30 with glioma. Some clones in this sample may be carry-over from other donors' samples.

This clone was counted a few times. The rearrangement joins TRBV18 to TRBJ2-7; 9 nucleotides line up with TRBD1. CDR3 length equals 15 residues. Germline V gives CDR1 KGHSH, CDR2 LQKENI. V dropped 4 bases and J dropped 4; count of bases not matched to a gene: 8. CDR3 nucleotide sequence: TGTGCCAGCTCACTTGGACAGGGGAAAGGGTACGAGCAGTACTTC. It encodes CASSLGQGKGYEQYF.

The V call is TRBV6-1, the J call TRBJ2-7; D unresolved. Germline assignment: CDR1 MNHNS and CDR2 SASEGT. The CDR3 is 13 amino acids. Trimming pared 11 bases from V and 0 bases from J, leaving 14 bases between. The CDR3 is CACDNTLSYEQYF. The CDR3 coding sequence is TGTGCCTGCGACAATACCCTCTCCTACGAGCAGTACTTC.

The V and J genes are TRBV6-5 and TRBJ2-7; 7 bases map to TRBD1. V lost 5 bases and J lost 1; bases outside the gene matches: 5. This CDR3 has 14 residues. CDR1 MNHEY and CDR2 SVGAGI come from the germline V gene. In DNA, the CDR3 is TGTGCCAGCAGTCCGGACAGGAATTCCTACGAGCAGTACTTC. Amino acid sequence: CASSPDRNSYEQYF.

The CDR3 nucleotides are TGTGCCAGCAGTACCCGACAGGGAACGTCACCAAACATTCAGTACTTC. It specifies CASSTRQGTSPNIQYF. The chain has TRBV27 and TRBJ2-4; TRBD1 aligns across 7 bases. The CDR3 is made up of 16 amino acids. With V trimmed by 5 bases and J by 6 bases, 13 bases remained unmatched. Per germline, CDR1 MNHEY and CDR2 SMNVEV (reference sequence).

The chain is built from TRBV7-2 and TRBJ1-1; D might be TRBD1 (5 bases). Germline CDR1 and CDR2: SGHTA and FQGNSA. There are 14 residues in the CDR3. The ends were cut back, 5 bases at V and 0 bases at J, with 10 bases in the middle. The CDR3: CASSPDRLNTEAFF. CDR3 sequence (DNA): TGTGCCAGCAGCCCAGACAGACTGAACACTGAAGCTTTCTTT. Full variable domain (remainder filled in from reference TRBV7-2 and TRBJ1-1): GAGVSQSPSNKVTEKGKDVELRCDPISGHTALYWYRQSLGQGLEFLIYFQGNSAPDKSGLPSDRFSAERTGGSVSTLTIQRTQQEDSAVYLCASSPDRLNTEAFFGQGTRLTVV.

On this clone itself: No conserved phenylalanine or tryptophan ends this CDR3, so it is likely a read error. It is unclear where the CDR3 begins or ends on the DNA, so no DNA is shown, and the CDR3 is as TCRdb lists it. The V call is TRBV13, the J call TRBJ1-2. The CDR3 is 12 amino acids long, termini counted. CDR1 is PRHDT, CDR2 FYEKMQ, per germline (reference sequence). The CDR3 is CASSSILDGLGD.

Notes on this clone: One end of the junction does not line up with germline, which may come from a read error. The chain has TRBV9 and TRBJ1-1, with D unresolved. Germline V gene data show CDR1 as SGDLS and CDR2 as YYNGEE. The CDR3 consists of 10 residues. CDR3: CASRGPELLF. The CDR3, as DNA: TGTGCCAGCAGAGGGCCTGAACTACTCTTT.

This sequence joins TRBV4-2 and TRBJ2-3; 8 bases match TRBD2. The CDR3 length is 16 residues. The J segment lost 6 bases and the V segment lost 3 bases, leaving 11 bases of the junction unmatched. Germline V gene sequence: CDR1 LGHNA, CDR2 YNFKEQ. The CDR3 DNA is TGTGCCAGCAGCCATACTAGCGGTTCTGGAGGGGATACGCAGTATTTT. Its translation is CASSHTSGSGGDTQYF.

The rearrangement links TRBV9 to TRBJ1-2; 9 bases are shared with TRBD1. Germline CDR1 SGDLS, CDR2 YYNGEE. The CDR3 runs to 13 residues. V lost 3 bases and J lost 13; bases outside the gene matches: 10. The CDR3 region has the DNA TGTGCCAGCAGCGACTGGACAGGGGCGCCCGGCACCTTC. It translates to CASSDWTGAPGTF.

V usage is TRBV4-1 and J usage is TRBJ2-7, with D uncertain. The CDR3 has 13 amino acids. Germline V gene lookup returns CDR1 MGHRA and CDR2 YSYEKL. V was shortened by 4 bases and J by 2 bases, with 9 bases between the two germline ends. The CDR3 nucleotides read TGCGCCAGCAGCCCAGTCGGCCCCTACGAGCAGTACTTC. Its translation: CASSPVGPYEQYF.

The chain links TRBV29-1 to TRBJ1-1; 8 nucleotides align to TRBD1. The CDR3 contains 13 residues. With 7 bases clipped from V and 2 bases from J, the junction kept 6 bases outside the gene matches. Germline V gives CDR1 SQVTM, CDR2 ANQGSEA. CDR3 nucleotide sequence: TGCAGCGCCAAGGGGACAGGAAACACTGAAGCTTTCTTT. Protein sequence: CSAKGTGNTEAFF.

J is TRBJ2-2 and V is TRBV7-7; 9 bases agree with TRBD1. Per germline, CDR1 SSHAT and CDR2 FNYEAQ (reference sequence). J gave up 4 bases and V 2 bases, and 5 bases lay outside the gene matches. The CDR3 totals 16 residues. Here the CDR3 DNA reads TGTGCCAGCAGCTTAAAGACAGGGGGTAGCACCGGGGAGCTGTTTTTT. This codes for CASSLKTGGSTGELFF.

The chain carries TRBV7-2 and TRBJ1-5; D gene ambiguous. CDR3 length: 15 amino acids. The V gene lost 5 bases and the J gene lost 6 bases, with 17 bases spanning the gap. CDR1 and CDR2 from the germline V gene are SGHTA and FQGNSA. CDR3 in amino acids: CASSPVVGGSQPQHF. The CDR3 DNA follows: TGTGCCAGCAGCCCAGTCGTGGGAGGATCTCAGCCCCAGCATTTT.

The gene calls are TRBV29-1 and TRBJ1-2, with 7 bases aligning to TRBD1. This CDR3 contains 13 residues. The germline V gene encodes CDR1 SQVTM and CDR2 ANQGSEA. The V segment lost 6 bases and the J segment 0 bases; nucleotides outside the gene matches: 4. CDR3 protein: CSVGQLTNYGYTF. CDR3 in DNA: TGCAGCGTGGGACAGCTAACTAACTATGGCTACACCTTC.

In nucleotides, the CDR3 is TGTGCCAGCAGTTCTCCGATTCCCCCCAATGAGCAGTTCTTC. This translates into CASSSPIPPNEQFF. This chain connects TRBV6-5 to TRBJ2-1; D ambiguous. This CDR3 is 14 amino acids long. The ends were cut back, 4 bases at V and 6 bases at J, with 13 bases in the middle. CDR1 is MNHEY and CDR2 is SVGAGI in the germline V gene.

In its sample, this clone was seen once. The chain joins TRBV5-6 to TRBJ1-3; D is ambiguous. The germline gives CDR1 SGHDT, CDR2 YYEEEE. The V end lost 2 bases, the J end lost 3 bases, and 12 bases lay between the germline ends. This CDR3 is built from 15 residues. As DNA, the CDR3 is TGTGCCAGCAGCTTCCGCCGGGCCGGTGGAAACACCATATATTTT. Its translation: CASSFRRAGGNTIYF. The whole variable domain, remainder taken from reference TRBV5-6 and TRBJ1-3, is DAGVTQSPTHLIKTRGQQVTLRCSPKSGHDTVSWYQQALGQGPQFIFQYYEEEERQRGNFPDRFSGHQFPNYSSELNVNALLLGDSALYLCASSFRRAGGNTIYFGEGSWLTVV.

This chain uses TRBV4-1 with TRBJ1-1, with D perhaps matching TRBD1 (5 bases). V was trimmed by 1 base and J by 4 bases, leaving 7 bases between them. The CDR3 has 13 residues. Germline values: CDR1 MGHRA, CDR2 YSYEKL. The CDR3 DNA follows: TGCGCCAGCAGCCAAGGGGGACGCACTGAAGCTTTCTTT. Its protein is CASSQGGRTEAFF.

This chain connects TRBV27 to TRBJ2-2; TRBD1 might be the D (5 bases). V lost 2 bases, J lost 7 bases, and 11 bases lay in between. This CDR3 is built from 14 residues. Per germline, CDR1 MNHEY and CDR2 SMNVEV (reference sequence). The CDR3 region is CASSLGRVGGELFF. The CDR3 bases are TGTGCCAGCAGTTTAGGCAGGGTGGGCGGGGAGCTGTTTTTT.

CDR3 in amino acids: CASSLDGRGAQETQYF. CDR3 nucleotides: TGTGCCAGCAGCTTAGACGGCCGGGGGGCCCAAGAGACCCAGTACTTC. This rearrangement joins TRBV7-2 to TRBJ2-5, with D tentatively TRBD2 (7 bases). Germline V gene lookup returns CDR1 SGHTA and CDR2 FQGNSA. CDR3 length: 16 residues. V was shortened by 1 base and J by 1 base, with 13 bases between the two germline ends.

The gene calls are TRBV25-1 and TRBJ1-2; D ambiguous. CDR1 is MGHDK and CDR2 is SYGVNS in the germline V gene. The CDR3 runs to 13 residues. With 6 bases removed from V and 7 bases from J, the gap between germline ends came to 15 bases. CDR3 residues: CASSAGGFGGYTF. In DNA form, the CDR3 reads TGTGCCAGCAGCGCCGGAGGGTTTGGTGGCTACACCTTC.

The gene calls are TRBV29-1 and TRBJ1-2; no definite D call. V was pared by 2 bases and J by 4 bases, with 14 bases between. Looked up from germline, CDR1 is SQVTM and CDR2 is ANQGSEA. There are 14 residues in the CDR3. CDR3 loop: CSVERPPEGYGYTF. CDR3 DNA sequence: TGCAGCGTTGAACGGCCGCCCGAGGGCTATGGCTACACCTTC.

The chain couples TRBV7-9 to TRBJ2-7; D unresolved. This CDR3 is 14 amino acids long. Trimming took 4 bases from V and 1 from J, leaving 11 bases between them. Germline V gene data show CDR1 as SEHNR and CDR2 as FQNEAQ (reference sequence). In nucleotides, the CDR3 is TGTGCCAGCAGCTATCCGGACCGATCCTACGAGCAGTACTTC. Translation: CASSYPDRSYEQYF. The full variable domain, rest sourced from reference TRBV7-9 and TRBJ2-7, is DTGVSQNPRHKITKRGQNVTFRCDPISEHNRLYWYRQTLGQGPEFLTYFQNEAQLEKSRLLSDRFSAERPKGSFSTLEIQRTEQGDSAMYLCASSYPDRSYEQYFGPGTRLTVT.

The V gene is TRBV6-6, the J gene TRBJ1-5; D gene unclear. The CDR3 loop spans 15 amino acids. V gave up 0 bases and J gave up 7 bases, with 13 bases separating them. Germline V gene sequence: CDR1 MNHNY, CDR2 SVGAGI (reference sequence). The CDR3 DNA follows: TGTGCCAGCAGTTACTCCGGTATCTCCCCCCAGCCCCAGCATTTT. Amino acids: CASSYSGISPQPQHF.

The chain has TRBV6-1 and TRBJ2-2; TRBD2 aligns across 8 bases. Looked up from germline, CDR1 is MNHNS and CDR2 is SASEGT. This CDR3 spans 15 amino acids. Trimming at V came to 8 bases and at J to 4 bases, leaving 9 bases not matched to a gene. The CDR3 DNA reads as TGTGCCAGCCCCCGGGGGGGAATTGCCACCGGGGAGCTGTTTTTT. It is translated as CASPRGGIATGELFF.

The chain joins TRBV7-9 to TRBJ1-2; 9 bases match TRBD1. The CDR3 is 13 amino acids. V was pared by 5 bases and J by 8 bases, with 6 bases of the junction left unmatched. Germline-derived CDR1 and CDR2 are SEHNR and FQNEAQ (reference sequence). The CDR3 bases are TGTGCCAGCAGCCCCCGGGACAGGGAGGGCTACACCTTC. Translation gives CASSPRDREGYTF.

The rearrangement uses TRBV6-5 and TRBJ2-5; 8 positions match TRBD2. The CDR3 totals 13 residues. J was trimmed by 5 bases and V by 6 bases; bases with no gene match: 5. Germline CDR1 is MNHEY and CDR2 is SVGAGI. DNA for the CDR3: TGTGCCAGCAGCCCGGGGGGGCGGGAGACCCAGTACTTC. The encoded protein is CASSPGGRETQYF.

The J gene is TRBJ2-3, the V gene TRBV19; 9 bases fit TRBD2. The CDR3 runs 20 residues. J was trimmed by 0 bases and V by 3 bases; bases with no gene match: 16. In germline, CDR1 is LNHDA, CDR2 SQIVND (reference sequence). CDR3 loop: CASSIPEIAGDLASTDTQYF. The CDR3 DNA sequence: TGTGCCAGTAGTATCCCAGAAATAGCGGGGGACCTCGCTAGCACAGATACGCAGTATTTT.

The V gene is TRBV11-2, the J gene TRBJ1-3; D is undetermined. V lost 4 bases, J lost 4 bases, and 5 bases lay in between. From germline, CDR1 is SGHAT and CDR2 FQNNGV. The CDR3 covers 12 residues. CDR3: CASSSQGNTIYF. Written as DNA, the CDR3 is TGTGCCAGCAGCTCGCAGGGAAACACCATATATTTT.

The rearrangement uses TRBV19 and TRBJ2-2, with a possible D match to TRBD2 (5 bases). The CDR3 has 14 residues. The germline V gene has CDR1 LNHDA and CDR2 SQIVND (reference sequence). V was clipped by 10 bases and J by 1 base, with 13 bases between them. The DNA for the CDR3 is TGTGCCACTACCCGGACTTTGAACACCGGGGAGCTGTTTTTT. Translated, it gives CATTRTLNTGELFF.